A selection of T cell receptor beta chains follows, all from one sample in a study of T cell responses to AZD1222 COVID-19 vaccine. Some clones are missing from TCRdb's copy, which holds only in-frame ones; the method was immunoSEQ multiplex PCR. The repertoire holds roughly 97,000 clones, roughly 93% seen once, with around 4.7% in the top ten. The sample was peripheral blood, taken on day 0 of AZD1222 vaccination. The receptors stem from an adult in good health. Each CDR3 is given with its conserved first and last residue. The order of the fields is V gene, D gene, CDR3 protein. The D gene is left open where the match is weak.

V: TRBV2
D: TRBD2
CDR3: CASRSPSGSDTDTQYF

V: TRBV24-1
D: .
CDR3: CATSDRGLDTGELFF

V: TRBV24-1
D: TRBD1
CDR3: CATSDTGGGQPQHF

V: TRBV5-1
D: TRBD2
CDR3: CASSLGASGSQETQYF

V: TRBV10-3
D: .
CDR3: CAISDPGIITGELFF

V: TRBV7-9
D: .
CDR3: CASSEAGEQYF

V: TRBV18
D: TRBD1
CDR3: CASSLWTGQETQYF

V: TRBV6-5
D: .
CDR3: CASSTGFSGANVLTF

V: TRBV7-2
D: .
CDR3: CASSLGTGTREQYF

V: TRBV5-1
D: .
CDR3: CASSSDANTEAFF

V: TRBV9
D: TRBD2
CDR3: CASSVSGRMVDEQFF

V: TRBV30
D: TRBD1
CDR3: CAWSRTGGSAYEQYF

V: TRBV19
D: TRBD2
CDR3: CASSISGRARSYNEQFF

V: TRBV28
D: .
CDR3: CASRKGVRGYTF

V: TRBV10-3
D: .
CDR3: CASTGGYGYTF

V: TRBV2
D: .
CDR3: CASTPTSHYNEQFF

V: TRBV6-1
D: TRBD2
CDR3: CASSEVAGAGGRSDTQYF

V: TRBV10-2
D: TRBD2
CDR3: CASSETILAGARDTQYF

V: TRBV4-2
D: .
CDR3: CASSQDLPTNQPQHF

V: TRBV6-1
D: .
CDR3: CASSEGGVGEKLFF

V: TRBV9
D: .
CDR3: CASSVGRSSYEQYF

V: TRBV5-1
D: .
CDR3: CASSSAQGSGNTIYF

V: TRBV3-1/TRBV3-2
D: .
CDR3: CASSQDGPYGYTF

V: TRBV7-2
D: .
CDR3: CASSLDADGYTF

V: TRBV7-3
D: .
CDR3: CASSRQTGRDTQYF

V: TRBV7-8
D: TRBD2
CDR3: CASSPRLAGGYEQYF

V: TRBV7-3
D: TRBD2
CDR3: CASSRSSGLYNEQFF

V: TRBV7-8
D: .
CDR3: CASSSEETQYF

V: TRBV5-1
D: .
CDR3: CASRQHGNTGELFF

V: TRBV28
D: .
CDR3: CASSWTFSSGNTIYF

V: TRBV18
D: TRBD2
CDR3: CASSPDGAGGGTQYF

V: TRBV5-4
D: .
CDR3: CASSFRESKQYF

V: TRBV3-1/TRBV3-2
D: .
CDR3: CASSLNPSGGNQYF

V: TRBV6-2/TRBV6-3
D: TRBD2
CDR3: CASSSTSGAGEQYF

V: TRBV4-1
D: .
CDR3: CASSWTTDTQYF

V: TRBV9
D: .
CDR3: CASRGEINYGYTF

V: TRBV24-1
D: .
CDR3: CATSASHIGSNQPQHF

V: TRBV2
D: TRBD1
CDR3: CASSPGTGSYGYTF

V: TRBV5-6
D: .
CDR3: CASSFGPFTANVLTF

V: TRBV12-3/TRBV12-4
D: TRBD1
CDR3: CASSLTGLEQYF